This TCR beta chain was observed in a study of blood T cell repertoires in COVID-19. The overall study: COVID-19 samples, acute and convalescent, were from the United States, Italy and Spain. T cells, B-cell-depleted T cells, or PBMCs supplied cDNA or gDNA.

In the authors' methods: Reference gene primer amplification gave nucleated cell count estimates. Only in-frame clones appear in the TCRdb table, and some are missing; sequencing was by immunoSEQ multiplex PCR. From that table come the V and J calls and clone size; the DNA was used to work out D and trimming. The data show 70,000 to 100,000 clones, approximately 78% seen once. V lost 2 bases and J 4 bases, leaving 9 bases between the germline ends. This CDR3 spans 14 amino acids. The germline gives CDR1 SGHVS, CDR2 FQNEAQ. The sample consisted of peripheral blood. The genes are TRBV7-8 and TRBJ1-3; the D gene is possibly TRBD1 (6 bases). The receptor was isolated from a man aged 50 or older with active or convalescent COVID-19. As DNA, the CDR3 is TGTGCCAGCAGCTTATCAGGGGTCGGAAACACCATATATTTT. It codes for CASSLSGVGNTIYF.